This T cell receptor (beta chain) derives from a study of response to subunit inactivated influenza vaccine. Notes on the study in general: Authors suggested each seasonal influenza vaccination recruits few new T cells.

TCRdb called the RT-PCR reads again in MiXCR, with one record for every CDR3 protein. This sample yields roughly 790,000 distinct CDR3 sequences, of which about 20% are seen a single time; about a tenth belongs to the top ten. Worth noting for this clonotype: Its matching antigen is unknown.

The CDR3 extends over 14 amino acids. Germline assignment: CDR1 SNHLY and CDR2 FYNNEI. Trimming cost V 6 bases and J 8 bases, with 17 bases left between them. Material: PBMCs from blood, obtained roughly 5 days after vaccination. The chain combines TRBV2 with TRBJ2-1, with D possibly called TRBD1 or TRBD2 (6 bases each). This TCR was sampled from a man over 45 who received an inactivated influenza vaccine. The DNA for the CDR3 is TGTGCCAGCAGCGCCCGGAGGGGGTACGATGAGCAGTTCTTC. This gives the protein CASSARRGYDEQFF.